The 5 T cell receptor beta chains in this list originate from one sample, sequenced in a study of tissue T cells after allogeneic stem cell transplantation. Profiling relied on immunoSEQ multiplex PCR, and the TCRdb table lists in-frame clones only, not all of them. The profile covers roughly 50,000 clones, with over 70% appearing a single time and roughly 0.5% taken by the ten largest. The material sequenced was sorted cells pooled from one or two spleens. Receptors originate from a pool of C57BL/6 mice in good health.

This clone appeared a few times. Here the gene names and germline are mouse. The sequenced part of the CDR3 DNA is TGTGCCAGCAGTGTAACCGGACAGGGTTATGCTGAGCAGTTC. As protein: CASSVTGQGYAEQF. The whole CDR3 reads CASSVTGQGYAEQFF. This sequence joins TRBV13-3 and TRBJ2-1; 8 positions match TRBD1. The CDR3 end lies 1 residue beyond the end of the read and is filled in from the germline J gene. The CDR3 totals 15 residues. The V segment lost 3 bases and the J segment 4 bases; nucleotides outside the gene matches: 6. The germline V gene has CDR1 NNHDY and CDR2 SYVADS.

As to this clone: Genes and germline are mouse. The read finishes 1 residue shy of the CDR3 end, and the germline J gene is used to complete it. The chain couples TRBV19 to TRBJ1-4, with D hard to call. Germline V CDR1 and CDR2: FNHDT, SITEND (reference sequence). V was cut by 2 bases and J by 5 bases, with 7 bases left in between. The CDR3 spans 13 residues. CDR3 DNA, as far as it was read: TGTGCCAGCAGTATGAGAGGGAACGAAAGATTATTT. Its translation is CASSMRGNERLF. The entire CDR3 protein reads CASSMRGNERLFF.

As concerns this clone: Here the gene names and germline are mouse. The read ends 1 residue before the CDR3 terminus; that terminus is restored from the germline J gene. The genes are TRBV3 and TRBJ2-1, with 12 bases lining up with TRBD2. This CDR3 is built from 17 residues. J gave up 0 bases and V 5 bases, and 5 bases lay outside the gene matches. Germline assignment: CDR1 SNHLY and CDR2 FYNGKV (reference sequence). Incomplete CDR3 DNA: TGTGCCAGCAGCCTCGGGACTGGGGGGACTAACTATGCTGAGCAGTTC. It yields the protein CASSLGTGGTNYAEQF. The entire CDR3 sequence reads CASSLGTGGTNYAEQFF.

In the case of this clone: The gene symbols are mouse symbols. The read ends 1 residue shy of where the CDR3 ends; the end is completed using the germline J gene. The chain recombines TRBV13-1 with TRBJ2-5; the match to TRBD2 covers 8 bases. CDR3 length equals 15 residues. The V segment lost 0 bases and the J segment 5 bases; nucleotides outside the gene matches: 5. CDR1 is NSHNY, CDR2 SYGAGN, per germline. The DNA read from the CDR3 is TGTGCCAGCAGTGATGGGGGGGGGCGCGGAGACACCCAGTAC. Translating it yields CASSDGGGRGDTQY. The complete CDR3 sequence is CASSDGGGRGDTQYF.

Note on this clone: The genes and germline here are from mouse. The CDR3 end is not reached by the read, which stops 1 residue before it; the germline J gene fills it in. The J gene is TRBJ1-2, the V gene TRBV13-2; maybe TRBD1 (6 bases). CDR3 length equals 15 residues. The V end was cut by 0 bases, the J end by 4 bases, with 13 bases between. From germline, CDR1 is NNHNN and CDR2 SYGAGS (reference sequence). The CDR3 here is CASGDARGASSDYTF. CDR3 DNA (partial): TGTGCCAGCGGTGATGCACGGGGGGCAAGCTCCGACTACACC.